These 5 T cell receptor beta chains originate from one sample sequenced in a study of beta chain features in type 1 diabetes. The antigens for these receptors are not known. Findings and limits, study-wide: All four CD4+ subsets from Type 1 diabetes patients carried moderately but significantly shorter TCRB CDR3s.

Sequencing targeted expressed TCRB transcripts, as all isolated RNA had been reverse transcribed. This table comes from immunoSEQ multiplex PCR, and its TCRdb copy is limited to in-frame clones, with some not included. The sample shows under 300,000 clones, roughly 20% of them seen only once. Sequenced input: naive CD4+ T cells from blood. The origin of the receptors is a woman between 35 and 50 years old with type 1 diabetes.

This rearrangement joins TRBV28 to TRBJ2-1, with 12 positions matching TRBD2. The germline V gene encodes CDR1 MDHEN and CDR2 SYDVKM. Losses at the gene ends were 11 bases for V and 13 bases for J; bases not matched to a gene: 15. This CDR3 contains 14 residues. The CDR3: CALSTSGGRRGQFF. CDR3 nucleotides: TGTGCCCTCTCGACTAGCGGGGGCCGCCGGGGACAGTTCTTC.

This clone was observed a handful of times. The rearrangement joins TRBV9 to TRBJ1-5, with TRBD1 identical over 10 bases. The J segment lost 7 bases and the V segment lost 2 bases, leaving 6 bases of the junction unmatched. The CDR3 has 15 amino acids. The germline V gene encodes CDR1 SGDLS and CDR2 YYNGEE. The CDR3 is CASSVGTGVDQPQHF. The CDR3 DNA sequence: TGTGCCAGCAGCGTGGGGACAGGGGTCGACCAGCCCCAGCATTTT. The full variable domain, in which reference TRBV9 and TRBJ1-5 provide the parts outside the CDR3, is DSGVTQTPKHLITATGQRVTLRCSPRSGDLSVYWYQQSLDQGLQFLIQYYNGEERAKGNILERFSAQQFPDLHSELNLSSLELGDSALYFCASSVGTGVDQPQHFGDGTRLSIL.

This clone was observed a few times. The chain has TRBV18 and TRBJ2-1; D is perhaps TRBD2 (5 bases). This CDR3 has 13 amino acids. Germline V gives CDR1 KGHSH, CDR2 LQKENI. With 2 bases removed from V and 10 bases from J, the gap between germline ends came to 12 bases. CDR3 protein: CASSPGSGYEQFF. DNA for the CDR3: TGTGCCAGCTCACCAGGAAGCGGCTACGAGCAGTTCTTC.

V gene TRBV7-9 combines with J gene TRBJ2-5; tentative D call: TRBD2 (6 bases). The germline gives CDR1 SEHNR, CDR2 FQNEAQ (reference sequence). The V and J ends lost 5 bases and 3 bases respectively, with 13 bases between them. This CDR3 has 14 residues. The CDR3 is CASSTLSGKETQYF. CDR3 sequence (DNA): TGTGCCAGCAGCACCCTTAGCGGCAAAGAGACCCAGTACTTC. The full variable domain, in which reference TRBV7-9 and TRBJ2-5 provide the parts outside the CDR3, is DTGVSQNPRHKITKRGQNVTFRCDPISEHNRLYWYRQTLGQGPEFLTYFQNEAQLEKSRLLSDRFSAERPKGSFSTLEIQRTEQGDSAMYLCASSTLSGKETQYFGPGTRLLVL.

V and J are TRBV30 and TRBJ1-5, with TRBD1 matching over 8 bases. The CDR3 is made up of 13 amino acids. Trimming took 3 bases from V and 2 from J; bases not matched to a gene: 0. From germline, CDR1 is GTSNPN and CDR2 SVGIG (reference sequence). CDR3 coding DNA: TGTGCCTGGAGGGGACAGGGCAATCAGCCCCAGCATTTT. Protein: CAWRGQGNQPQHF.